The source of this T cell receptor beta chain is a study of blood T cell repertoires in COVID-19. With 7 bases removed from V and 5 bases from J, the gap between germline ends came to 12 bases. The CDR3 is 13 amino acids. Germline V CDR1 and CDR2: SGHTA, FQGNSA. The assay was immunoSEQ multiplex PCR, and TCRdb's table has in-frame clones only and misses some. Of some 200,000 clones in the sample, approximately 81% were seen once. This clonotype originated in a woman aged 80 or older with COVID-19, enrolled during active disease. The chain has TRBV7-2 and TRBJ1-5; D call uncertain. The sample was peripheral blood. CDR3 sequence reads: CASNLQVDQPQHF. The CDR3 region has the DNA TGTGCCAGCAACCTCCAGGTGGATCAGCCCCAGCATTTT. The complete variable domain, with remaining parts taken from reference TRBV7-2 and TRBJ1-5, reads GAGVSQSPSNKVTEKGKDVELRCDPISGHTALYWYRQSLGQGLEFLIYFQGNSAPDKSGLPSDRFSAERTGGSVSTLTIQRTQQEDSAVYLCASNLQVDQPQHFGDGTRLSIL.